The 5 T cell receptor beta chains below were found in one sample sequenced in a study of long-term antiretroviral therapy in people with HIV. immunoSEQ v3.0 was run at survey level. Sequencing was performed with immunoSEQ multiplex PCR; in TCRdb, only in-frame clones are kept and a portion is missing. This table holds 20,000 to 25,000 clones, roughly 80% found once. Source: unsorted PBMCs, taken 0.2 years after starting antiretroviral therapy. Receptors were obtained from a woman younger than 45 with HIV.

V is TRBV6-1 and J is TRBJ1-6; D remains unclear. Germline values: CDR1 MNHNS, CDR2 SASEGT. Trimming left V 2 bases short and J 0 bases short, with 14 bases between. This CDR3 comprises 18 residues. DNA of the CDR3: TGTGCCAGCAGTGAACGAGGGCAGATGAGCTCCTATAATTCACCCCTCCACTTT. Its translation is CASSERGQMSSYNSPLHF.

The CDR3 coding sequence is TGTGCCAGCTCAGAAGGGGGTTATGAGCAGTTCTTC. Residues: CASSEGGYEQFF. V is TRBV18 and J is TRBJ2-1, with D possibly matching TRBD1 (6 bases). The germline V gene has CDR1 KGHSH and CDR2 LQKENI. With 5 bases removed from V and 8 bases from J, the gap between germline ends came to 10 bases. The CDR3 is made up of 12 amino acids. Full variable domain (remainder filled in from reference TRBV18 and TRBJ2-1): NAGVMQNPRHLVRRRGQEARLRCSPMKGHSHVYWYRQLPEEGLKFMVYLQKENIIDESGMPKERFSAEFPKEGPSILRIQQVVRGDSAAYFCASSEGGYEQFFGPGTRLTVL.

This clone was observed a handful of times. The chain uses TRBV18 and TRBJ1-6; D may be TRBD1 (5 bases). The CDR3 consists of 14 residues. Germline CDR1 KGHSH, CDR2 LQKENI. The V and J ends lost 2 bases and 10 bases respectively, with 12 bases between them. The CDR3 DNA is TGTGCCAGCTCACCAGCGACAGTTGGGTCACCCCTCCACTTT. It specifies CASSPATVGSPLHF.

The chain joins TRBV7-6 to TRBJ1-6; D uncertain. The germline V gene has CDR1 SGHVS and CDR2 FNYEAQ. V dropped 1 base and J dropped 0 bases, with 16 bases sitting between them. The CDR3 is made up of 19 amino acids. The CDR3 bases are TGTGCCAGCAGCTTAGTAAGGGTCGACTTCGGCTCCTATAATTCACCCCTCCACTTT. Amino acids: CASSLVRVDFGSYNSPLHF.

The chain's CDR3 is CASSVGENSPLHF. The DNA of the CDR3 is TGTGCCAGCAGTGTGGGGGAGAACTCACCCCTCCACTTT. The chain employs TRBV2 and TRBJ1-6; a possible D gene is TRBD1 (5 bases). The CDR3 runs 13 residues. The ends were cut back, 4 bases at V and 10 bases at J, with 11 bases in the middle. Germline loops: CDR1 SNHLY, CDR2 FYNNEI.